This T cell receptor beta chain is from a study of blood T cell repertoires in COVID-19. Across the whole study: The samples span acute and convalescent COVID-19 from the United States, Italy and Spain.

Method: immunoSEQ multiplex PCR; TCRdb's copy keeps in-frame clones and lacks some. The sample contains 200,000 or so clones, 65% to 90% of which appear only once. V shed 3 bases and J shed 6 bases, with 24 bases lying between them. The CDR3 extends over 18 amino acids. The germline V gene has CDR1 SGHRS and CDR2 YFSETQ. Everyone who took part was roughly 18 to 100 years old, and they came from about 25 US areas. This clonotype was sampled from a middle-aged woman with acute COVID-19. The genes are TRBV5-1 and TRBJ2-2; D is possibly TRBD1 (5 bases). Sequencing was done on a sample of PBMCs or T cells enriched from blood (not recorded which). The chain's CDR3 is CASSSVPGYGLRAGELFF. CDR3 bases: TGCGCCAGCAGCTCAGTCCCAGGGTATGGTTTGCGAGCCGGGGAGCTGTTTTTT.